The 18 T cell receptor beta chains in this list originate from one sample, sequenced in a study of T cells in women clearing cervical HPV infection (dated by TCRdb to 2016 to 2019). The library relied on the immunoSEQ multiplex PCR assay. TCRdb limited this immuneACCESS table to in-frame rearrangements with V and J called. A share of clones is missing; checked studies link under half to unresolved V genes, and the rest is unexplained. This sample's table lists about 48,000 clones. In total, the top ten clones hold under 2% of the sample. Sample: blood buffy coat. The receptors stem from a woman aged 18-69 years with a cervical HPV16 infection that either progressed to CIN3+ or cleared (not recorded which).

The CDR3: CASSPPTGENTEAFF. The CDR3 DNA, read in part, is TGTGCCAGCTCACCCCCGACAGGGGAGAACACTGAA. V usage is TRBV18 and J usage is TRBJ1-1; TRBD1 matches 8 bases. The CDR3 extends 3 residues past the end of the read, so its final part is completed from the germline J gene. V shed 3 bases, J shed 1 base, and the junction held 4 bases outside the gene matches. Germline lookup yields CDR1 KGHSH and CDR2 LQKENI. The CDR3 loop spans 15 amino acids.

A remark on this clone: The read gets to within 3 residues of the CDR3 end, and the germline J gene fills in the rest. The genes are TRBV5-1 and TRBJ2-1; TRBD2 aligns across 12 bases. J was trimmed by 5 bases and V by 9 bases; bases with no gene match: 9. CDR1 and CDR2 (germline): SGHRS, YFSETQ. This CDR3 spans 15 amino acids. CDR3 bases read: TGCGCCACCGCAAGGACTAGCGGGACCAACAATGAG. Translation: CATARTSGTNNE. The whole CDR3 protein reads CATARTSGTNNEQFF. Combining the CDR3 with reference TRBV5-1 and TRBJ2-1 gives the whole variable domain KAGVTQTPRYLIKTRGQQVTLSCSPISGHRSVSWYQQTPGQGLQFLFEYFSETQRNKGNFPGRFSGRQFSNSRSEMNVSTLELGDSALYLCATARTSGTNNEQFFGPGTRLTVL.

Comment on this clone: The read ends 3 residues shy of where the CDR3 ends; the end is completed using the germline J gene. The chain uses TRBV10-2 and TRBJ1-2; the match to TRBD1 covers 8 bases. Germline V gene lookup returns CDR1 WSHSY and CDR2 SAAADI. The CDR3 runs to 13 residues. CDR3 in amino acids: CASTSDRAGGYTF. The CDR3 bases that were read are TGCGCCAGCACCTCGGACAGGGCAGGAGGC.

Comment on this clone: The read halts 3 residues ahead of the CDR3 end, with the missing end drawn from the germline J gene. The chain links TRBV19 to TRBJ1-4; 7 bases are shared with TRBD1. In germline, CDR1 is LNHDA, CDR2 SQIVND (reference sequence). J gave up 0 bases and V 6 bases, and 10 bases lay outside the gene matches. The CDR3 length is 17 residues. This CDR3 reads CASRRTGWDATNEKLFF. CDR3 DNA, as far as it was read: TGTGCCAGTAGGAGGACAGGATGGGATGCAACTAATGAAAAA.

On this clone: The CDR3 end lies 3 residues beyond the end of the read and is filled in from the germline J gene. The rearrangement uses TRBV19 and TRBJ1-5, with TRBD1 matching 7 bases. The CDR3 is 16 amino acids. Germline loops: CDR1 LNHDA, CDR2 SQIVND (reference sequence). V lost 3 bases and J lost 0; bases outside the gene matches: 5. The CDR3 DNA, read in part, is TGTGCCAGTAGTATTCCGACAGGGAATAGCAATCAGCCC. Translation: CASSIPTGNSNQP. The whole CDR3 protein is CASSIPTGNSNQPQHF.

Of note for this clone: The read terminates 3 residues before the CDR3 end, so the remaining end is supplied by the germline J gene. V and J are TRBV7-6 and TRBJ1-3; no firm D call. V was clipped by 2 bases and J by 4 bases, with 12 bases between them. Germline loops: CDR1 SGHVS, CDR2 FNYEAQ. This CDR3 spans 15 amino acids. The part of the CDR3 DNA that was read is TGTGCCAGCAGCTTACCCCCGGGGTCAGGAAACACC. This translates into CASSLPPGSGNT. The complete CDR3 sequence is CASSLPPGSGNTIYF.

As regards this clone: Read data end 3 residues before the CDR3 end; the end is taken from the germline J gene. The chain has TRBV13 and TRBJ1-2, with D tentatively TRBD1 (6 bases). The CDR3 is made up of 14 amino acids. Germline CDR1 and CDR2: PRHDT and FYEKMQ (reference sequence). The CDR3 sequence is CASSLRGGHLGYTF. The DNA read from the CDR3 is TGTGCCAGCAGCTTACGCGGGGGGCACTTGGGC.

Details on this clone: The CDR3 goes on 3 residues after the read ends, and that part is filled in from the germline J gene. The rearrangement joins TRBV20-1 to TRBJ2-3; D is ambiguous. V dropped 5 bases and J dropped 4 bases, with 19 bases sitting between them. The CDR3 loop spans 15 amino acids. Germline CDR1 and CDR2: DFQATT and SNEGSKA (reference sequence). Partial CDR3 DNA: TGCAGTGCTGCGACCGACACCCCCCCTTCAGATACG. It encodes CSAATDTPPSDT. The CDR3, in full, reads CSAATDTPPSDTQYF.

Of note for this clone: The CDR3 goes on 3 residues after the read ends, and that part is filled in from the germline J gene. V and J are TRBV20-1 and TRBJ2-1; 9 nucleotides agree with TRBD2. The CDR3 contains 16 residues. V trimming: 0 bases; J trimming: 7 bases; junction bases outside the gene matches: 10. Germline V lookup: CDR1 DFQATT, CDR2 SNEGSKA (reference sequence). The sequenced part of the CDR3 DNA is TGCAGTGCTAGAGATGGTGGCGGGAGGGTTTGGAATGAG. It translates to CSARDGGGRVWNE. The whole CDR3 region reads CSARDGGGRVWNEQFF.

About this clone itself: Read sequence stops 3 residues before the CDR3 end, and the germline J gene provides the missing end. The chain uses TRBV20-1 and TRBJ1-1; D remains ambiguous. The CDR3 sequence is 11 residues long. From germline, CDR1 is DFQATT and CDR2 SNEGSKA (reference sequence). The sequenced CDR3 bases are TGCAGTGCTAGTTTGACCGCAGGC. Translated, it gives CSASLTAG. The entire CDR3 sequence reads CSASLTAGAFF.

As for this clone: The CDR3 goes on 3 residues after the read ends, and that part is filled in from the germline J gene. The rearrangement links TRBV30 to TRBJ2-3; 11 bases are shared with TRBD1. CDR1 and CDR2 (germline): GTSNPN, SVGIG (reference sequence). V lost 2 bases and J lost 6; bases outside the gene matches: 7. The CDR3 spans 15 residues. The CDR3 loop reads CAWSKGQGVMDTQYF. CDR3 DNA (partial): TGTGCCTGGAGTAAGGGACAGGGGGTGATGGATACG.

The DNA read from the CDR3 is TGTGCCAGCAGCTTGACCGGGACTATAGAGACC. Its translation is CASSLTGTIET. The full CDR3 sequence reads CASSLTGTIETQYF. V and J are TRBV7-2 and TRBJ2-5, with 7 positions matching TRBD2. The CDR3 end lies 3 residues beyond the end of the read and is filled in from the germline J gene. CDR3 length: 14 residues. The germline CDR1 and CDR2 sequences are SGHTA and FQGNSA. Germline trimming cut 3 bases from V and 4 bases from J; bases unmatched to any gene: 5.

On this clone itself: The read stops 3 residues short of the end of the CDR3; the missing end is completed from the germline J gene. J is TRBJ1-5 and V is TRBV10-3, with 9 bases matching TRBD1. Germline V gene sequence: CDR1 ENHRY, CDR2 SYGVKD. The junction had 9 bases not matched to a gene; V was cut back by 0 bases and J by 6 bases. The CDR3 length is 17 residues. CDR3 residues: CAISESEQGAYGQPQHF. CDR3 bases read: TGTGCCATCAGTGAGTCAGAACAGGGGGCATACGGTCAGCCC.

This chain's CDR3 is CSAGGQGGSPLHF. The covered CDR3 bases are TGCAGTGCTGGAGGGCAGGGTGGTTCACCC. The chain is built from TRBV20-1 and TRBJ1-6; D might be TRBD1 (5 bases). Coverage ceases 3 residues before the CDR3 finishes, and the germline J gene fills in the end. Germline CDR1 DFQATT, CDR2 SNEGSKA (reference sequence). V lost 5 bases to trimming and J lost 9 bases, with 14 bases between them. The CDR3 totals 13 residues.

Regarding this clone: The CDR3 is cut off 3 residues early in the read; its end comes from the germline J gene. This chain links TRBV28 with TRBJ1-2, with 7 bases aligning to TRBD1. Looked up from germline, CDR1 is MDHEN and CDR2 is SYDVKM. V shed 4 bases and J 1 base; nucleotides not matched to a gene: 3. The CDR3 covers 14 residues. The CDR3 loop reads CASSSGDSNYGYTF. CDR3 DNA (partial): TGTGCCAGCAGTTCAGGGGACAGTAACTATGGC.

Note on this clone: With the read ending 3 residues before the CDR3 end, the germline J gene is used to fill in that end. The chain is built from TRBV11-1 and TRBJ2-3, with TRBD2 matching 9 bases. Per germline, CDR1 SGHAT and CDR2 FQDESV (reference sequence). This CDR3 spans 12 amino acids. The part of the CDR3 DNA that was read is TGTGCCAGCAGCCCGGGACTAGCCGCG. Its translation: CASSPGLAA. The CDR3, in full, reads CASSPGLAAQYF.

A remark on this clone: The read terminates 3 residues before the CDR3 end, so the remaining end is supplied by the germline J gene. This chain uses TRBV7-8 with TRBJ2-7; D is undetermined. The V gene's germline CDR1 is SGHVS and CDR2 FQNEAQ. The V gene lost 1 base and the J gene lost 5 bases, with 12 bases spanning the gap. The CDR3 spans 14 residues. The sequenced part of the CDR3 DNA is TGTGCCAGCAGCTTAGTGAACACCCTGGACGAG. As protein: CASSLVNTLDE. The complete CDR3 protein is CASSLVNTLDEQYF.

For this clone: Read data end 3 residues before the CDR3 end; the end is taken from the germline J gene. V gene TRBV6-1 combines with J gene TRBJ2-6; the D gene is possibly TRBD1 (6 bases). The germline V gene has CDR1 MNHNS and CDR2 SASEGT. Trimming shortened V by 2 bases and J by 7 bases, and 12 bases separated the two germline ends. This CDR3 has 15 amino acids. The DNA read from the CDR3 is TGTGCCAGCAGTGAACAGGGGACGGTCGCCAACGTC. It translates to CASSEQGTVANV. The full CDR3 sequence reads CASSEQGTVANVLTF.